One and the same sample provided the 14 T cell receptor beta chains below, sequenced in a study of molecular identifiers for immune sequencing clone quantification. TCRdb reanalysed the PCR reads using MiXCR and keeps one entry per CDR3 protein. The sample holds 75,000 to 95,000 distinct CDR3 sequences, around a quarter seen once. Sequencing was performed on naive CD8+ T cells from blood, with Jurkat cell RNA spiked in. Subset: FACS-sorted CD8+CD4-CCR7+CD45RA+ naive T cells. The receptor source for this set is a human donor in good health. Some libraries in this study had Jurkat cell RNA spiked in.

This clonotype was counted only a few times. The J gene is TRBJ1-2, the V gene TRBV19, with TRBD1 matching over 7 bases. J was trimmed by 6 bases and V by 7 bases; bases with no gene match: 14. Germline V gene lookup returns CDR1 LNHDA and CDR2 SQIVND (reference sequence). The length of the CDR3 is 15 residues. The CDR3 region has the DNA TGTGCCAGTACCCACTTCGGGACAGCGCCTGATGGCTACACCTTC. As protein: CASTHFGTAPDGYTF. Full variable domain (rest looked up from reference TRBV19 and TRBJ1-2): DGGITQSPKYLFRKEGQNVTLSCEQNLNHDAMYWYRQDPGQGLRLIYYSQIVNDFQKGDIAEGYSVSREKKESFPLTVTSAQKNPTAFYLCASTHFGTAPDGYTFGSGTRLTVV.

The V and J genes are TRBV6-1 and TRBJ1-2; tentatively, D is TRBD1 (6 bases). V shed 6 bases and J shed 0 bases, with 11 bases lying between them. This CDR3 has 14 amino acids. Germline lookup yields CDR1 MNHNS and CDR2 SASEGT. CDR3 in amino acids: CASRERTANYGYTF. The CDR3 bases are TGTGCCAGCAGGGAAAGGACAGCTAACTATGGCTACACCTTC.

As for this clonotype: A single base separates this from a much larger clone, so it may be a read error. As DNA, the CDR3 is TGTGCCAGCAGCGTAACCCTTTGCGAGCAGTACTTC. Translation gives CASSVTLCEQYF. The V and J genes are TRBV9 and TRBJ2-7; no definite D call. Trimming removed 1 base at V and 6 bases at J, with 8 bases between. CDR3 length: 12 amino acids. Per the germline V gene, CDR1 is SGDLS and CDR2 is YYNGEE.

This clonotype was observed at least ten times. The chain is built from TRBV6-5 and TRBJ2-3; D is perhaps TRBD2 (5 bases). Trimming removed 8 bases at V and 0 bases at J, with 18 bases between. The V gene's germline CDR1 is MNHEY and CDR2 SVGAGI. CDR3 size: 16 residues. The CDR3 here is CASGGPGMSSTDTQYF. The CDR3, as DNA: TGTGCCAGCGGCGGGCCCGGGATGTCTAGCACAGATACGCAGTATTTT.

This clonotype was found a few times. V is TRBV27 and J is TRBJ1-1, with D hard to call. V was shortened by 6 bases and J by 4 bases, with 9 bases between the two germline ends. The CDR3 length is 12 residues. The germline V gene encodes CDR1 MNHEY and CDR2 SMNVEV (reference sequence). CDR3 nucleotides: TGTGCCAGCAGAGAGTTGGGCACTGAAGCTTTCTTT. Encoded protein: CASRELGTEAFF.

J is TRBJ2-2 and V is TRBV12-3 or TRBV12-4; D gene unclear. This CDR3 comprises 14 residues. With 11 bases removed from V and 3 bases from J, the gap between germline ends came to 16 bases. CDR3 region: CARRLGPYTGELFF. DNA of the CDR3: TGTGCCCGCCGTCTGGGCCCGTACACCGGGGAGCTGTTTTTT.

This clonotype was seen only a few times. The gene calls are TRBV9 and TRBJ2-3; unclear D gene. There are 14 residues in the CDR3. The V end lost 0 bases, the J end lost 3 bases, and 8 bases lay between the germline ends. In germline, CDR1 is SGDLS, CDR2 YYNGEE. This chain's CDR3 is CASSVGHPTDTQYF. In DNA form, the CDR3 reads TGTGCCAGCAGCGTAGGGCATCCGACAGATACGCAGTATTTT. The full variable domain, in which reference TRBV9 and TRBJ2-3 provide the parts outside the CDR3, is DSGVTQTPKHLITATGQRVTLRCSPRSGDLSVYWYQQSLDQGLQFLIQYYNGEERAKGNILERFSAQQFPDLHSELNLSSLELGDSALYFCASSVGHPTDTQYFGPGTRLTVL.

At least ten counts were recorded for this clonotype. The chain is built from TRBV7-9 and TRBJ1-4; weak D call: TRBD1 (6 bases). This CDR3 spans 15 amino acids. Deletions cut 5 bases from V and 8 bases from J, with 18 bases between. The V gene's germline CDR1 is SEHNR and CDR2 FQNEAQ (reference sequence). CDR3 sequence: CASSTYITGNEKLFF. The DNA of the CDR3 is TGTGCCAGCAGCACCTACATAACAGGGAACGAAAAACTGTTTTTT.

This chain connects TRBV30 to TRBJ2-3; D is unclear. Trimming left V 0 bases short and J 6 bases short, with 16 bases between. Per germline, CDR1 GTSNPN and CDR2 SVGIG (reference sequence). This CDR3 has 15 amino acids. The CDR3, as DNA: TGTGCCTGGAGTGTACCGGAAGGATCCTGGGATACGCAGTATTTT. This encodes CAWSVPEGSWDTQYF.

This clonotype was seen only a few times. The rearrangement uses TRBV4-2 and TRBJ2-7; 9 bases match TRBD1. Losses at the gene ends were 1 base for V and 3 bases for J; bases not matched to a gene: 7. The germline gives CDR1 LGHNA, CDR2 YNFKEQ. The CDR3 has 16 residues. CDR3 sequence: CASSQGATGGGYEQYF. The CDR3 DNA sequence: TGTGCCAGCAGCCAAGGCGCAACAGGGGGCGGCTACGAGCAGTACTTC.

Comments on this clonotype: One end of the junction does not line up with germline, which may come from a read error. DNA for the CDR3: TGTGCCAGCAGCGGGTACGACTACGCGCAGTACTTC. Translated: CASSGYDYAQYF. The chain uses TRBV14 and TRBJ2-7; weak D call: TRBD2 (5 bases). Per the germline V gene, CDR1 is SGHDN and CDR2 is FVKESK. CDR3 length: 12 amino acids.

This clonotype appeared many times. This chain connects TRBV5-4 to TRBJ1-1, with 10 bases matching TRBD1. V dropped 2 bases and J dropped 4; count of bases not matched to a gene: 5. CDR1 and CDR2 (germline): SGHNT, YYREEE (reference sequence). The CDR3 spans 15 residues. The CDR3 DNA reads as TGTGCCAGCAGCTTAGGGACAGGGGTTGGCACTGAAGCTTTCTTT. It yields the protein CASSLGTGVGTEAFF.

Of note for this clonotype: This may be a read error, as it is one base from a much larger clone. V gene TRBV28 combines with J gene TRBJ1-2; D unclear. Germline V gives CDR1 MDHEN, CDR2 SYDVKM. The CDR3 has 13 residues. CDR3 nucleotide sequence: TGTGCCAGCAGTGGAACCCTCAACTATGGCTACGCCTTC. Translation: CASSGTLNYGYAF.

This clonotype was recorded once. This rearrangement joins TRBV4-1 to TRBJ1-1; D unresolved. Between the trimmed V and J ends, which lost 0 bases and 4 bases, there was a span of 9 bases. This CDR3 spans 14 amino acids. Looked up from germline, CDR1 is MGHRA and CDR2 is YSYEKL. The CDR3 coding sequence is TGCGCCAGCAGCCAAGATTACGGTGGCACTGAAGCTTTCTTT. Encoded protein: CASSQDYGGTEAFF.